One sample yielded the 11 T cell receptor beta chains listed below, sequenced in a study of blood T cell repertoires in COVID-19. The table came from immunoSEQ multiplex PCR; TCRdb's copy has only in-frame clones and leaves some out. This sample yields approximately 70,000 clones, of which roughly 78% are seen a single time; 26% belongs to the top ten. The sequenced material came from peripheral blood. The receptor source for this set is a man in his 60s with active or convalescent COVID-19.

V gene TRBV5-6 combines with J gene TRBJ1-2; no clear D. V gave up 0 bases and J gave up 3 bases, with 18 bases separating them. In germline, CDR1 is SGHDT, CDR2 YYEEEE. This CDR3 is built from 17 residues. CDR3 in DNA: TGTGCCAGCAGCTTGGTGGCACACGCTAACGGGGACTATGGCTACACCTTC. Translated: CASSLVAHANGDYGYTF.

This clone was counted between two and nine times. The chain combines TRBV29-1 with TRBJ2-1, with D unresolved. Germline V gene sequence: CDR1 SQVTM, CDR2 ANQGSEA. The CDR3 sequence is 13 residues long. V was shortened by 7 bases and J by 3 bases, with 13 bases between the two germline ends. The CDR3 is CSGDLIDYNEQFF. Here the CDR3 DNA reads TGCAGCGGTGACCTAATAGACTACAATGAGCAGTTCTTC.

By share, this clone ranks as medium-sized. The chain joins TRBV4-1 to TRBJ1-6; D is uncertain. The CDR3 contains 16 residues. Germline CDR1 MGHRA, CDR2 YSYEKL. V lost 0 bases and J lost 10, with 16 bases in between. This CDR3 is CASSQDLGRVNSPLHF. The DNA for the CDR3 is TGCGCCAGCAGCCAAGATCTAGGGAGGGTAAACTCACCCCTCCACTTT.

The chain is built from TRBV28 and TRBJ1-5; D uncertain. The germline V gene encodes CDR1 MDHEN and CDR2 SYDVKM. Trimming left V 8 bases short and J 6 bases short, with 29 bases between. The CDR3 sequence is 18 residues long. CDR3: CASRSYRGKTGPGQPQHF. Here the CDR3 DNA reads TGTGCCAGCCGCTCCTATCGGGGAAAAACCGGCCCAGGTCAGCCCCAGCATTTT.

This clone was seen just once. The chain uses TRBV15 and TRBJ1-6, with a possible D match to TRBD1 (6 bases). CDR3 size: 16 residues. Trimming removed 3 bases at V and 11 bases at J, with 20 bases between. Germline V lookup: CDR1 LNHNV, CDR2 YYDKDF (reference sequence). CDR3 in amino acids: CATSRETVLGGPPLHF. The CDR3 nucleotides read TGTGCCACCAGCAGGGAGACAGTTTTAGGGGGACCACCCCTCCACTTT.

The V call is TRBV28, the J call TRBJ1-2; D unclear. The CDR3 sequence is 12 residues long. V lost 5 bases and J 4 bases, leaving 8 bases between the germline ends. Per germline, CDR1 MDHEN and CDR2 SYDVKM. The CDR3 reads CASSQLGYGYTF. CDR3 nucleotide sequence: TGTGCCAGCAGTCAGCTAGGCTATGGCTACACCTTC.

This clone is a singleton in its sample. V and J are TRBV2 and TRBJ2-3; the D gene is possibly TRBD2 (6 bases). From germline, CDR1 is SNHLY and CDR2 FYNNEI. V gave up 3 bases and J gave up 7 bases, with 20 bases separating them. This CDR3 has 16 amino acids. CDR3 region: CASSDGGTGRFNTQYF. CDR3 bases: TGTGCCAGCAGTGATGGGGGGACTGGCAGGTTCAATACGCAGTATTTT.

V usage is TRBV4-2 and J usage is TRBJ1-5; D is possibly TRBD1 (6 bases). Trimming took 0 bases from V and 4 from J, leaving 13 bases between them. Germline values: CDR1 LGHNA, CDR2 YNFKEQ. The CDR3 is 16 amino acids. The CDR3 reads CASSQDRGRRNQPQHF. CDR3 DNA sequence: TGTGCCAGCAGCCAAGACAGGGGACGAAGGAATCAGCCCCAGCATTTT.

The chain has TRBV18 and TRBJ2-5, with 7 bases matching TRBD1. Germline CDR1 reads KGHSH; CDR2 reads LQKENI. J gave up 5 bases and V 1 base, and 4 bases lay outside the gene matches. CDR3 length equals 14 residues. This CDR3 reads CASSPQTGDETQYF. The CDR3 DNA follows: TGTGCCAGCTCACCACAAACAGGGGATGAGACCCAGTACTTC.

This chain joins TRBV18 and TRBJ1-1, with a tentative D call TRBD1 (5 bases). The V end was cut by 4 bases, the J end by 7 bases, with 19 bases between. This CDR3 has 15 residues. Germline lookup yields CDR1 KGHSH and CDR2 LQKENI. The CDR3 sequence is CASSRPTDPMNEAFF. DNA for the CDR3: TGTGCCAGCTCACGCCCGACAGACCCGATGAATGAAGCTTTCTTT.

The chain is built from TRBV7-9 and TRBJ1-4; the D is unclear. V lost 8 bases, J lost 8 bases, and 21 bases lay in between. The V gene's germline CDR1 is SEHNR and CDR2 FQNEAQ (reference sequence). CDR3 length: 15 residues. CDR3 nucleotide sequence: TGTGCCAGCGGCCCCGTCGGGCTCGGGGAGGAAAAACTGTTTTTT. Translating it yields CASGPVGLGEEKLFF. The whole variable domain, filled in from reference TRBV7-9 and TRBJ1-4, reads DTGVSQNPRHKITKRGQNVTFRCDPISEHNRLYWYRQTLGQGPEFLTYFQNEAQLEKSRLLSDRFSAERPKGSFSTLEIQRTEQGDSAMYLCASGPVGLGEEKLFFGSGTQLSVL.